This TCR beta chain was sequenced for a study of blood T cells in healthy people across ages. It was with a sample-barcoded 5' primer and a J-beta primer mix that a second PCR of roughly 7 to 12 cycles was run. A tag from a template-switch adaptor with 12 random nucleotides marked each cDNA molecule. Via MiXCR, TCRdb re-called the 5' RACE reads, giving one row per CDR3 protein. The sample yields hundreds of thousands of distinct CDR3 sequences, roughly 21% seen once. Trimming pared 0 bases from V and 5 bases from J, leaving 10 bases between. Germline lookup yields CDR1 KGHSH and CDR2 LQKENI. The CDR3 runs to 14 residues.

The origin of this receptor is an older man in good health. This chain connects TRBV18 to TRBJ1-1, with unresolved D. Sequences were obtained from blood. The CDR3 loop is CASSPPVMRTEAFF. The CDR3 DNA follows: TGTGCCAGCTCACCACCGGTAATGCGGACTGAAGCTTTCTTT.